Below, 8 T cell receptor beta chains from the same sample are listed, as sequenced in a study of blood T cell repertoires in COVID-19. The repertoire was sequenced with immunoSEQ multiplex PCR; TCRdb's copy has only in-frame clones and lacks some. The sample consists of about 60,000 clones, roughly 87% of them appearing once. Sequenced material: peripheral blood. Source of these receptors: a man aged 45-65 years with active COVID-19.

The gene calls are TRBV7-9 and TRBJ1-4, with D uncertain. The CDR3 length is 16 residues. Germline V CDR1 and CDR2: SEHNR, FQNEAQ (reference sequence). Between the trimmed V and J ends, which lost 0 bases and 0 bases, there was a span of 8 bases. CDR3: CASSLALTATNEKLFF. For the CDR3, the DNA is TGTGCCAGCAGCTTAGCGCTTACGGCAACTAATGAAAAACTGTTTTTT. Variable domain in full (rest from reference TRBV7-9 and TRBJ1-4): DTGVSQNPRHKITKRGQNVTFRCDPISEHNRLYWYRQTLGQGPEFLTYFQNEAQLEKSRLLSDRFSAERPKGSFSTLEIQRTEQGDSAMYLCASSLALTATNEKLFFGSGTQLSVL.

There are a few counts of this clone. The chain has TRBV11-2 and TRBJ1-3; D possibly corresponds to TRBD1 (6 bases). In germline, CDR1 is SGHAT, CDR2 FQNNGV. The CDR3 covers 14 residues. Trimming removed 5 bases at V and 4 bases at J, with 12 bases between. DNA of the CDR3: TGTGCCAGCAGCCCATCGGGGGGCGGAAACACCATATATTTT. This translates into CASSPSGGGNTIYF.

This chain links TRBV6-2 or TRBV6-3 with TRBJ2-2, with 8 positions matching TRBD2. V was pared by 5 bases and J by 7 bases, with 12 bases of the junction left unmatched. The CDR3 spans 16 residues. The V gene's germline CDR1 is MNHEY and CDR2 SVGEGT. The DNA for the CDR3 is TGTGCCAGCAGTGTATTACGGGGGGGCTCCGGCGGGGAGCTGTTTTTT. It specifies CASSVLRGGSGGELFF.

This sequence joins TRBV18 and TRBJ2-3, with D possibly matching TRBD1 (5 bases). This CDR3 spans 17 amino acids. CDR1 is KGHSH and CDR2 is LQKENI in the germline V gene. Deletions cut 3 bases from V and 0 bases from J, with 16 bases between. The CDR3 nucleotides are TGTGCCAGCTCACCCCTACCGGACACGGGTAGCACAGATACGCAGTATTTT. Protein: CASSPLPDTGSTDTQYF.

The chain joins TRBV6-5 to TRBJ1-5; possibly TRBD1 for D (6 bases). CDR1 MNHEY and CDR2 SVGAGI come from the germline V gene. The CDR3 extends over 14 amino acids. V lost 7 bases and J 5 bases, leaving 15 bases between the germline ends. In DNA, the CDR3 is TGTGCCAGCAACCTGGGGGGGCCGGATCAGCCCCAGCATTTT. It specifies CASNLGGPDQPQHF.

This clone was recorded only once. V is TRBV7-9 and J is TRBJ1-1; no clear D. The V end was cut by 2 bases, the J end by 3 bases, with 10 bases between. Germline values: CDR1 SEHNR, CDR2 FQNEAQ (reference sequence). The CDR3 runs to 14 residues. The CDR3 reads CASSLQRGDTEAFF. The CDR3 DNA sequence: TGTGCCAGCAGCTTACAGAGAGGTGACACTGAAGCTTTCTTT.

This sequence joins TRBV2 and TRBJ2-2; 10 nucleotides line up with TRBD1. There are 15 residues in the CDR3. After removal of 4 bases from V and 5 bases from J, the junction contained 4 bases not matched to a gene. Germline V gene lookup returns CDR1 SNHLY and CDR2 FYNNEI. CDR3 loop: CASSAGQGGTGELFF. CDR3 DNA sequence: TGTGCCAGCAGTGCCGGACAGGGGGGGACCGGGGAGCTGTTTTTT.

V usage is TRBV11-2 and J usage is TRBJ2-5; the D gene is possibly TRBD2 (7 bases). CDR3 length equals 16 residues. Germline assignment: CDR1 SGHAT and CDR2 FQNNGV. With 1 base removed from V and 5 bases from J, the gap between germline ends came to 17 bases. The CDR3 DNA reads TGTGCCAGCAGCTTAGTGGTGGGGGGGGCCCGGGAGACCCAGTACTTC. Its protein is CASSLVVGGARETQYF.